This T cell receptor (beta chain) originates from a study of OX40 agonist ivuxolimab in advanced cancers. The study in broad terms: Ivuxolimab was an agonistic, fully human IgG2 monoclonal antibody directed against OX40 (CD134), a costimulatory receptor. Intravenous ivuxolimab was administered to patients every 2 weeks at six dose levels: 0.01, 0.1, 0.3, 1.5, 3 and 10 mg/kg. Of the 50 to 55 dose-escalation patients, hepatocellular carcinoma was present in approximately 20, melanoma in approximately 15, renal cell carcinoma in 9 and head and neck cancer in 9. In the dose-escalation cohort, around four fifths of patients were male, and the mean age was approximately 60 years, with a range of about 20 to 79. Prior anti-PD-1, anti-PD-L1 or anti-CTLA-4 therapy was permitted, and 40% of dose-escalation patients had received checkpoint inhibitors. Partial responses were achieved by three dose-escalation patients, of whom one had hepatocellular carcinoma and two had cutaneous melanoma. Peripheral TCRbeta sequencing aimed to test whether ivuxolimab altered TCR sequence diversity and caused clonal T-cell expansion. The paper reports the monotherapy dose-escalation portion (N = 52 patients) of the phase I ivuxolimab trial. Study-wide conclusions, independent of this receptor: At doses of 0.1 to 3.0 mg/kg, clonal expansion of both CD4+ and CD8+ blood T cells was observed from baseline to week 6. The antigen specificity of the peripheral T cells that underwent clonal expansion was not determined. After ivuxolimab, more expanded clones were found on average in CD8+ T cells than in CD4+ T cells. Low levels of normalized T-cell clonal expansion were also shown by some nonresponding patients. In partial responders in the 0.1-3.0 mg/kg groups, normalized peripheral clonal expansion was found to be among the lowest, especially among CD8+ T cells.

Worth noting for this clone: No cognate antigen has been identified for it. Base qualities are not at hand, and no much larger clone is one base apart.

Its CDR3 holds 16 amino acids, cysteine through phenylalanine. The kept DNA is CDR3 alone, 48 bases in frame from the first base. From the germline V gene (reference sequence), CDR1 is SEHNR and CDR2 is FQNEAQ. Cut back by 2 bases and 6 bases, the V and J ends lie 18 bases apart. To sequence the TCRbeta CDR3 region, genomic DNA was isolated from the sorted cells. TCRbeta CDR3 regions were sequenced using the immunoSEQ Assay. Here the immuneACCESS table is served through TCRdb, limited to in-frame sequences with V and J called. Missing clones are a known gap in these copies; in checked studies unresolved V genes cover under half, and the rest lacks a known reason. The sample profile shows 53,000 or so clones; around nine tenths of them were found once. The ten largest clones represent 1.5% of the sample. Patients with autoimmune disease history or receiving systemic immunosuppression were excluded from the trial. Peripheral blood for TCR sequencing was collected from all dose cohorts at baseline, on cycle 4 day 1, and on cycle 7 day 1. Samples were obtained from an open-label, multicenter, first-in-human phase I dose-escalation trial of ivuxolimab. Adults with locally advanced or metastatic melanoma, renal cell, hepatocellular, or head and neck squamous cell carcinoma were enrolled in the trial. Before TCR sequencing, CD4+ T cells and CD8+ T cells were sorted from peripheral blood as separate populations.

The rearrangement joined TRBV7-9 to TRBJ2-3; matching of 6 bases hints at TRBD2 as the D gene. The sequencing used CD4+ or CD8+ T cells sorted from blood, collected in a trial of the OX40 agonist ivuxolimab. The sequence was obtained from an adult with an advanced solid tumor such as melanoma, head and neck, liver or kidney cancer. The DNA sequence is given as TGTGCCAGCAGCTTACAGGAACCTAGGGCGGGGGATACGCAGTATTTT. Protein translation: CASSLQEPRAGDTQYF.